The entry that follows covers one T cell receptor beta chain sequence. Germline V gene sequence: CDR1 SGDLS, CDR2 YYNGEE. V lost 0 bases and J lost 5, with 18 bases in between. The CDR3 contains 17 residues. This record belongs to a study of T cells after somatic rescue of genetic block. The repertoire was sequenced with immunoSEQ multiplex PCR; TCRdb's copy has only in-frame clones and lacks some. Of roughly 92,000 clones detected, about nine tenths appear once; the ten largest clones hold roughly 1.7%. Sequencing was done on a sample of peripheral blood mononuclear cells (PBMCs). The V and J genes are TRBV9 and TRBJ2-1, with a possible D match to TRBD2 (5 bases). The clonotype originates from a woman between 18 and 29 years old. The CDR3 DNA sequence: TGTGCCAGCAGCGTAGCTTTCCTAGAGGCGGGTGACAATGAGCAGTTCTTC. The encoded protein is CASSVAFLEAGDNEQFF.